This T cell receptor beta chain was sequenced in a study of identical twins. Whole-study findings and limits: Its conclusions, products of cross-sectional statistical analysis, did not come from following the same donors. Clonotypes of the beta chain that were abundant in cord blood carried fewer insertions (memory repertoires showed none).

A word on this clonotype: Its antigen is unknown.

This CDR3 region has 15 residues. With 4 bases removed from V and 4 bases from J, the gap between germline ends came to 11 bases. Unique molecular identifiers were in the cDNA, with template-switch universal primer binding. TCRdb independently ran MiXCR on the 5' RACE reads; one entry per CDR3 protein. The sample lists around 670,000 distinct CDR3 sequences; around 6% were seen once. This chain uses TRBV12-3 or TRBV12-4 with TRBJ2-6; D ambiguous. The clonotype was recovered from a man aged 18 to 29 in good health. Sequences were obtained from naive T cells sorted from blood. The CDR3 sequence: CASSSEVTGANVLTF. In DNA, the CDR3 is TGTGCCAGCAGTTCAGAGGTTACCGGGGCCAACGTCCTGACTTTC.